This entry is about one T cell receptor (beta chain). The specificity of this receptor is unknown. No base quality information exists; no much larger clone differs at one position. The sample originates from a study of T cell repertoires in cytomegalovirus infection (dated by TCRdb to the late 2010s). Broadly, across the study: Peptide stimulations targeted recently identified HLA-C-restricted CMV epitopes, whose presentation resists viral immunomodulation, together with well-studied HLA-B-restricted epitopes. The HLA type of each donor mattered for the analysis, because public TCR beta signatures pointed to carriage of CMV infection along with the matching HLA type. Summary of the overall study and its limitations: In both this cohort and an independent roughly 330-donor cohort, the cumulative frequency of public TCR beta family members distinguished carriers of CMV infection plus the relevant HLA type. The ex vivo response was dominated by HLA-C-restricted CMV-specific TCR beta clonotypes, and the single most frequent clonotype in two of eight donors was supplied by these HLA-C-restricted clonotypes.

The sample was run on an Illumina HiSeq 1500. TCRdb trimmed the raw reads at Q25, called clones with MiXCR and kept productive beta chains. Rows merge per CDR3 protein into single entries with the most common DNA and genes. The sample table records hundreds of thousands of distinct CDR3 sequences; under 35% of these occur just once. Roughly 20% of the sample belongs to the ten largest clones. The treatment or condition label of this sample denotes: in vitro stimulation with specific CMV peptide epitopes to enrich CMV-specific T cells. Trimming accounts for 0 bases at V and 3 bases at J, while the number of junction bases matched to no gene is 9. Inclusive of the bounding cysteine and phenylalanine, the CDR3 is 18 residues long. Only the CDR3 DNA is retained, 54 bases long and in frame from the first base. CDR1 and CDR2 are read off the germline V gene as MRHNA and SNTAGT.

The TCR was taken from a human donor in good health (CMV status not recorded). Some clones in this sample may be carry-over from other donors' samples. The chain is encoded by TRBV6-4 joined to TRBJ1-4; 8 bases in between match TRBD1. Specimen: cultured PBMCs, collected from culture after CMV antigen stimulation. The CDR3 has the sequence CASSDSKQGVSPNEKLFF. The bases read TGTGCCAGCAGTGACTCGAAACAGGGGGTTTCGCCTAATGAAAAACTGTTTTTT.